This passage covers 10 T cell receptor beta chains from one sample sequenced in a study of blood T cells in healthy people across ages. For the second PCR, which ran for roughly 6 to 11 cycles, a sample-barcoded 5' primer and a J-beta primer mix were used. TCRdb processed the 5' RACE reads anew with MiXCR; each CDR3 protein has one entry. The data contain roughly 500,000 distinct CDR3 sequences, about 25% of them seen just once; the ten biggest clones take up 15% to 20%. The sequencing input was blood. Every receptor here comes from a woman in her 70s in good health.

J is TRBJ2-1 and V is TRBV20-1, with 8 bases that match TRBD1. CDR3 length: 18 residues. V shed 4 bases, J shed 1 base, and the junction held 15 bases outside the gene matches. Per germline, CDR1 DFQATT and CDR2 SNEGSKA (reference sequence). In DNA, the CDR3 is TGCAGTGCTATCTCCGGGACAGGAACCCTTGGGTCCTACAATGAGCAGTTCTTC. Its protein is CSAISGTGTLGSYNEQFF.

The rearrangement joins TRBV7-3 to TRBJ2-5; 12 bases fit TRBD1. The last part of the DNA fits TRBJ2-1 better; the J call may be wrong. There are 15 residues in the CDR3. Looked up from germline, CDR1 is SGHTA and CDR2 is FQGTGA. CDR3 nucleotide sequence: TGTGCCAGCAGCGGGGGACAGGGGGCGCCTTATGAGCAGTTCTTC. This gives the protein CASSGGQGAPYEQFF.

This clonotype was found a few times. The chain combines TRBV18 with TRBJ2-2, with a possible D match to TRBD1 (5 bases). Germline V CDR1 and CDR2: KGHSH, LQKENI. CDR3 length: 17 residues. V was cut by 1 base and J by 4 bases, with 16 bases left in between. The CDR3 bases are TGTGCCAGCTCACCACGTTCAAGTCAGGGTCCCACCGGGGAGCTGTTTTTT. Its translation: CASSPRSSQGPTGELFF. Full variable domain (missing parts from reference TRBV18 and TRBJ2-2): NAGVMQNPRHLVRRRGQEARLRCSPMKGHSHVYWYRQLPEEGLKFMVYLQKENIIDESGMPKERFSAEFPKEGPSILRIQQVVRGDSAAYFCASSPRSSQGPTGELFFGEGSRLTVL.

The V call is TRBV5-1, the J call TRBJ1-4, with 7 positions matching TRBD1. V shed 5 bases, J shed 8 bases, and the junction held 12 bases outside the gene matches. The CDR3 is 15 amino acids. The germline V gene encodes CDR1 SGHRS and CDR2 YFSETQ. The CDR3 sequence is CASREGAIQGEKLFF. The CDR3 coding sequence is TGCGCCAGCAGGGAGGGGGCGATCCAGGGGGAAAAACTGTTTTTT.

This sequence joins TRBV11-2 and TRBJ2-5; TRBD1 is a possible D gene (6 bases). The J call may be faulty, since TRBJ2-1 better matches the DNA end. This CDR3 region has 14 residues. Germline V gives CDR1 SGHAT, CDR2 FQNNGV. DNA of the CDR3: TGTGCCAGCAGCAACCTACCGGGACAAATTGAGCAGTTCTTC. It translates to CASSNLPGQIEQFF.

At least ten counts were recorded for this clonotype. The chain joins TRBV3-1 to TRBJ2-6; D gene unclear. Per germline, CDR1 LGHDT and CDR2 YNNKEL (reference sequence). This CDR3 is 14 amino acids long. V dropped 3 bases and J dropped 4 bases, with 7 bases sitting between them. For the CDR3, the DNA is TGTGCCAGCAGCCAGGGGTCAGGGGCCAACGTCCTGACTTTC. This sequence encodes CASSQGSGANVLTF.

V is TRBV6-5 and J is TRBJ1-4; 9 bases are shared with TRBD1. The CDR3 extends over 16 amino acids. From germline, CDR1 is MNHEY and CDR2 SVGAGI. With 0 bases clipped from V and 5 bases from J, the junction kept 4 bases outside the gene matches. The CDR3 DNA reads TGTGCCAGCAGTTACTCAACCGGGACAGGGAATGAAAAACTGTTTTTT. The encoded protein is CASSYSTGTGNEKLFF.

The chain couples TRBV9 to TRBJ2-1, with D unresolved. The CDR3 totals 15 residues. Trimming took 4 bases from V and 5 from J, leaving 16 bases between them. CDR1 is SGDLS, CDR2 YYNGEE, per germline. CDR3 loop: CASSPRHLPDNEQFF. The CDR3 bases are TGTGCCAGCAGCCCCAGACACCTCCCGGACAATGAGCAGTTCTTC.

The chain carries TRBV5-1 and TRBJ2-3; 7 positions match TRBD2. The CDR3 is made up of 16 amino acids. CDR1 and CDR2 (germline): SGHRS, YFSETQ. V shed 2 bases, J shed 2 bases, and the junction held 8 bases outside the gene matches. CDR3 amino acids: CASSLRGGGPTDTQYF. The CDR3 DNA sequence: TGCGCCAGCAGCTTACGGGGCGGGGGACCCACAGATACGCAGTATTTT.

This clonotype was observed a few times. This chain uses TRBV7-2 with TRBJ2-3; D unresolved. Trimming took 1 base from V and 6 from J, leaving 8 bases between them. Germline-derived CDR1 and CDR2 are SGHTA and FQGNSA. The CDR3 consists of 13 residues. The chain's CDR3 is CASSLGFRDTQYF. The CDR3 DNA follows: TGTGCCAGCAGCTTAGGGTTCAGGGATACGCAGTATTTT.